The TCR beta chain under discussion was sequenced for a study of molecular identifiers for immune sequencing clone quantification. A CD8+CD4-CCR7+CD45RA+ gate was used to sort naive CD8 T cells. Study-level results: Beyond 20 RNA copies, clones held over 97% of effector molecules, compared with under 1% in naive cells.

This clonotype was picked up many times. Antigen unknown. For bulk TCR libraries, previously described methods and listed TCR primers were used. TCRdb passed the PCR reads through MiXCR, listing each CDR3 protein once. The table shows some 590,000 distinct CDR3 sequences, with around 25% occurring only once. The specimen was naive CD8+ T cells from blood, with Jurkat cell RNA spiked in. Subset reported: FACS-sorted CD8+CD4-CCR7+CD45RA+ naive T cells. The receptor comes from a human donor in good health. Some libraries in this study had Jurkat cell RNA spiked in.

The CDR3 bases are TGTGCCAGCAGGGGTTTGGGATACGAGCAGTACTTC. Amino acid sequence: CASRGLGYEQYF. This chain joins TRBV27 and TRBJ2-7; D not certain. V gave up 6 bases and J gave up 4 bases, with 10 bases separating them. The CDR3 is 12 amino acids. In germline, CDR1 is MNHEY, CDR2 SMNVEV (reference sequence).